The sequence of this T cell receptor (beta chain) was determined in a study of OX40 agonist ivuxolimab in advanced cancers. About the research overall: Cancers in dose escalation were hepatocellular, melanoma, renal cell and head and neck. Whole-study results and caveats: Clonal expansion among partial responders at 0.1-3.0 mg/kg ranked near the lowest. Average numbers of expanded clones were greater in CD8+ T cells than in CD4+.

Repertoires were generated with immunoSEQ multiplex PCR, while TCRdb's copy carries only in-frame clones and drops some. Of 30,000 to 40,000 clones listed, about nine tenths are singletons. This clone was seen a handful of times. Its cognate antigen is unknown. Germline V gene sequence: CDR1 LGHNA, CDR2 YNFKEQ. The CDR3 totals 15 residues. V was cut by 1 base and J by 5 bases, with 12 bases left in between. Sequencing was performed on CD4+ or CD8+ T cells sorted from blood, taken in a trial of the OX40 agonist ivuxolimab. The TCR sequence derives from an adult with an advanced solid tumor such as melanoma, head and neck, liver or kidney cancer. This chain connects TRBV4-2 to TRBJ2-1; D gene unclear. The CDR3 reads CASSQGTSPNNEQFF. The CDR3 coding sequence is TGTGCCAGCAGCCAAGGGACCTCTCCGAACAATGAGCAGTTCTTC.